The 16 T cell receptor beta chains below come from one sample, sequenced in a study of shared clonotypes between healthy human individuals. Method: immunoSEQ multiplex PCR; TCRdb's copy keeps in-frame clones and lacks some. This table holds about 2.4 million clones, more than 80% found once. Sequencing input: naive CD4+ T cells sorted from blood. Indicated subset: CD45RA+ positively selected. The receptors were gathered from a man aged 18-30 years in good health.

The rearrangement uses TRBV10-1 and TRBJ2-2, with 8 bases aligning to TRBD1. Germline V lookup: CDR1 WNHNN, CDR2 SYGVQD (reference sequence). The CDR3 loop spans 17 amino acids. Trimming took 0 bases from V and 5 from J; bases not matched to a gene: 8. CDR3 region: CASSESGRGQGTGELFF. The CDR3 DNA sequence: TGCGCCAGCAGTGAGTCGGGCAGGGGGCAAGGAACCGGGGAGCTGTTTTTT.

V and J are TRBV28 and TRBJ1-5; D ambiguous. Trimming left V 6 bases short and J 4 bases short, with 13 bases between. This CDR3 contains 14 residues. CDR1 MDHEN and CDR2 SYDVKM come from the germline V gene. The CDR3 spells CASRLFSPNQPQHF. The CDR3 DNA follows: TGTGCCAGCAGACTCTTTAGTCCGAATCAGCCCCAGCATTTT.

The sample holds one count of this clone. The chain is built from TRBV19 and TRBJ1-1; D may be TRBD1 (6 bases). V lost 2 bases to trimming and J lost 2 bases, with 9 bases between them. Germline V gives CDR1 LNHDA, CDR2 SQIVND (reference sequence). The CDR3 loop spans 14 amino acids. This CDR3 is CASSITGINTEAFF. The DNA for the CDR3 is TGTGCCAGTAGTATAACAGGGATAAACACTGAAGCTTTCTTT.

This clone is a singleton in its sample. This chain joins TRBV5-1 and TRBJ2-3; TRBD1 matches 12 bases. This CDR3 has 15 residues. The trim removed 3 bases at V and 5 bases at J, leaving 4 bases unmatched. CDR1 and CDR2 (germline): SGHRS, YFSETQ. The CDR3 loop reads CASSSGTGGLDTQYF. The CDR3 DNA is TGCGCCAGCAGCTCCGGGACAGGGGGCCTAGATACGCAGTATTTT.

Regarding this clone: Mismatch with germline at one junction end may stem from a read error. The chain combines TRBV28 with TRBJ1-2; no definite D call. Germline V CDR1 and CDR2: MDHEN, SYDVKM. The CDR3 extends over 16 amino acids. Written as DNA, the CDR3 is TGTGCCAGCAGTTTATCGGGTCGGACTGATGATAATGGCCACACCTTC. Translation gives CASSLSGRTDDNGHTF.

The genes are TRBV6-5 and TRBJ2-7, with D perhaps matching TRBD2 (5 bases). This CDR3 comprises 12 residues. Germline values: CDR1 MNHEY, CDR2 SVGAGI. V shed 11 bases and J shed 4 bases, with 15 bases lying between them. CDR3 loop: CAAGEDVYEQYF. The CDR3 bases are TGTGCCGCGGGCGAGGACGTGTACGAGCAGTACTTC.

The chain recombines TRBV7-3 with TRBJ2-1; possible D gene TRBD1, 6 bases. V shed 1 base and J shed 5 bases, with 15 bases lying between them. CDR3 length equals 16 residues. From germline, CDR1 is SGHTA and CDR2 FQGTGA. This CDR3 reads CASSLNSWTANNEQFF. In DNA form, the CDR3 reads TGTGCCAGCAGCTTAAATTCCTGGACAGCAAACAATGAGCAGTTCTTC.

The V call is TRBV7-3, the J call TRBJ1-1; TRBD1 matches 8 bases. The CDR3 has 14 residues. V dropped 5 bases and J dropped 4; count of bases not matched to a gene: 6. Germline CDR1 reads SGHTA; CDR2 reads FQGTGA. The CDR3 spells CASSLQGDSTEAFF. In DNA form, the CDR3 reads TGTGCCAGCAGCCTACAGGGGGATAGCACTGAAGCTTTCTTT. Together with reference TRBV7-3 and TRBJ1-1, the CDR3 gives the full variable domain: GAGVSQTPSNKVTEKGKYVELRCDPISGHTALYWYRQSLGQGPEFLIYFQGTGAADDSGLPNDRFFAVRPEGSVSTLKIQRTERGDSAVYLCASSLQGDSTEAFFGQGTRLTVV.

The V call is TRBV11-2, the J call TRBJ2-3; no clear D. This CDR3 has 11 residues. Germline V lookup: CDR1 SGHAT, CDR2 FQNNGV. V was clipped by 5 bases and J by 8 bases, with 8 bases between them. The CDR3 nucleotides read TGTGCCAGCAGCGCCACTATTACGCAGTATTTT. It specifies CASSATITQYF.

The V call is TRBV5-1, the J call TRBJ2-7; maybe TRBD1 (7 bases). The germline V gene has CDR1 SGHRS and CDR2 YFSETQ. Trimming took off 8 bases at V and 0 bases at J, with 15 bases between the two ends. This CDR3 is 14 amino acids long. The CDR3 nucleotides read TGCGCCAGTACTCAGGGGGGCAGCTCCTACGAGCAGTACTTC. Its protein is CASTQGGSSYEQYF.

The chain couples TRBV27 to TRBJ2-3; 15 bases are a match to TRBD2. Trimming cost V 5 bases and J 8 bases; bases outside gene matches: 14. Looked up from germline, CDR1 is MNHEY and CDR2 is SMNVEV (reference sequence). This CDR3 region has 18 residues. Written as DNA, the CDR3 is TGTGCCAGCAGTAACCCCGGACTAGCGGGGGGGCCCCGGGGTACGCAGTATTTT. This translates into CASSNPGLAGGPRGTQYF.

This chain uses TRBV15 with TRBJ2-7; possibly TRBD1 or TRBD2 for D (6 bases each). V gave up 4 bases and J gave up 3 bases, with 16 bases separating them. Germline-derived CDR1 and CDR2 are LNHNV and YYDKDF (reference sequence). The CDR3 loop spans 15 amino acids. CDR3 sequence: CATSNNPGAGYEQYF. The CDR3, as DNA: TGTGCCACCAGCAACAACCCGGGGGCAGGCTACGAGCAGTACTTC.

The V and J genes are TRBV4-1 and TRBJ2-7, with D perhaps matching TRBD2 (8 bases). Trimming shortened V by 4 bases and J by 2 bases, and 18 bases separated the two germline ends. The CDR3 is 16 amino acids. Germline CDR1 MGHRA, CDR2 YSYEKL. The CDR3 sequence: CASSPTGPGGPYEQYF. In nucleotides, the CDR3 is TGCGCCAGCAGCCCGACAGGGCCGGGAGGGCCCTACGAGCAGTACTTC.

Regarding this clone: The sample holds other DNA sequences that translate to the same CDR3. The CDR3 is CASSPTTNYGYTF. In DNA, the CDR3 is TGTGCCAGCTCACCGACCACTAACTATGGCTACACCTTC. The chain uses TRBV18 and TRBJ1-2, with D unresolved. Germline CDR1 KGHSH, CDR2 LQKENI. Trimming removed 3 bases from V and 0 bases from J, with 5 bases in between. The CDR3 loop spans 13 amino acids. Full variable domain (outside the CDR3, taken from reference TRBV18 and TRBJ1-2): NAGVMQNPRHLVRRRGQEARLRCSPMKGHSHVYWYRQLPEEGLKFMVYLQKENIIDESGMPKERFSAEFPKEGPSILRIQQVVRGDSAAYFCASSPTTNYGYTFGSGTRLTVV.

This rearrangement joins TRBV5-1 to TRBJ2-7; TRBD1 agrees at 7 bases. With 4 bases clipped from V and 4 bases from J, the junction kept 8 bases outside the gene matches. Per the germline V gene, CDR1 is SGHRS and CDR2 is YFSETQ. The length of the CDR3 is 14 residues. The CDR3 region is CASSTSTGPYEQYF. The CDR3 coding sequence is TGCGCCAGCAGCACCTCGACAGGGCCTTACGAGCAGTACTTC.

The chain links TRBV19 to TRBJ2-7, with TRBD1 as a possible D gene (6 bases). CDR3 length equals 14 residues. The V end lost 3 bases, the J end lost 4 bases, and 13 bases lay between the germline ends. CDR1 and CDR2 from the germline V gene are LNHDA and SQIVND (reference sequence). CDR3: CASSIQQGLYEQYF. DNA of the CDR3: TGTGCCAGTAGTATCCAACAGGGCTTGTACGAGCAGTACTTC.